This T cell receptor (beta chain) was sequenced for a study of T cells in Graves' hyperthyroidism and ophthalmopathy. The V and J ends lost 8 bases and 0 bases respectively, with 13 bases between them. The CDR3 runs to 14 residues. Germline assignment: CDR1 SGHVS and CDR2 FNYEAQ. There were TCR beta CDR3 regions amplified from RNA transcripts. Carried out on the TCR CDR3, a first-round RT-PCR used the HTBI primer set. TCRdb re-called the multiplex PCR reads through MiXCR, storing one row per CDR3 protein. The sample holds approximately 710,000 distinct CDR3 sequences, around a sixth seen once. This sequence originates from a man aged 50 to 60 with Graves' hyperthyroidism. The chain links TRBV7-6 to TRBJ1-1; the D gene is possibly TRBD1 (5 bases). The specimen was blood. The CDR3 DNA is TGTGCCAGCCACAGTGGGGCCCTGAACACTGAAGCTTTCTTT. Protein product: CASHSGALNTEAFF. Full variable domain (remainder filled in from reference TRBV7-6 and TRBJ1-1): GAGVSQSPRYKVTKRGQDVALRCDPISGHVSLYWYRQALGQGPEFLTYFNYEAQQDKSGLPNDRFSAERPEGSISTLTIQRTEQRDSAMYRCASHSGALNTEAFFGQGTRLTVV.